The next 2 T cell receptor beta chains were all read from a single sample in a study of vaccination and CD4 T cells after COVID-19. Sequenced with the Oncomine TCR Beta short-read assay was DNA taken from cultured CD4+ T cells. TCRdb re-analysed the PCR reads in MiXCR, keeping a single row per CDR3 protein. Of under 11,000 distinct CDR3 sequences in the sample, under 50% were seen once. Treatment described: roughly 10-day PBMC culture with coronavirus spike peptide pools or control peptides (ViraFEST assay). No antigen has been assigned to these receptors. Sequencing used CD4+ T cells from blood, cultured in vitro. The origin of the receptors is a human donor who had recovered from COVID-19.

The CDR3 region is CSARATPGGYGYTF. Here the CDR3 DNA reads TGCAGTGCTAGAGCGACGCCAGGGGGATATGGCTACACCTTC. V is TRBV20-1 and J is TRBJ1-2; 7 bases map to TRBD1. The V gene end was trimmed by 1 base and the J gene end by 5 bases; junction bases not matched to a gene: 7. Germline V gene sequence: CDR1 DFQATT, CDR2 SNEGSKA (reference sequence). This CDR3 has 14 residues.

This clonotype was seen only a few times. The chain employs TRBV7-9 and TRBJ2-3; D gene uncertain. The CDR3 sequence is 14 residues long. Germline CDR1 reads SEHNR; CDR2 reads FQNEAQ (reference sequence). Trimming took off 2 bases at V and 0 bases at J, with 6 bases between the two ends. The CDR3 region is CASSLTTSTDTQYF. As DNA, the CDR3 is TGTGCCAGCAGCTTAACGACTAGCACAGATACGCAGTATTTT.